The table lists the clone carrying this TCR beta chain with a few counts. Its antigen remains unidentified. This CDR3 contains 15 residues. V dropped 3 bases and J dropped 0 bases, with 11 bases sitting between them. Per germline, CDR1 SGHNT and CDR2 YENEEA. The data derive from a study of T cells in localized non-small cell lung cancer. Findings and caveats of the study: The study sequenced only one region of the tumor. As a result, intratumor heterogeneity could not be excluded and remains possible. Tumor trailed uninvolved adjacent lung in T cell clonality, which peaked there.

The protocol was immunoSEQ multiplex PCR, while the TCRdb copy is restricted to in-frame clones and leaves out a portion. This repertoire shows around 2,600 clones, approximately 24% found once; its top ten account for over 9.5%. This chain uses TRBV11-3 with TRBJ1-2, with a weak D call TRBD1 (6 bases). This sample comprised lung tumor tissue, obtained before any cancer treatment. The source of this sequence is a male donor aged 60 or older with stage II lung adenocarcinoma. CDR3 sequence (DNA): TGTGCCAGCAGCTTCGGTCAGGGGACTAACTATGGCTACACCTTC. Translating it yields CASSFGQGTNYGYTF.